This T cell receptor beta chain comes out of a study of cytomegalovirus exposure and HLA in healthy donors. Study context: The study's early data release held around 85 million unique TCRs from HLA-typed donors. General study results and limits: TCR beta V- and J-gene trimming, according to a later analysis, was linked to a missense DCLRE1C variant.

For this clone: No antigen is known for it.

Although they were nominally healthy when sampled, donors likely had unrecorded immune exposures. Germline lookup yields CDR1 SNHLY and CDR2 FYNNEI. V was shortened by 4 bases and J by 8 bases, with 15 bases between the two germline ends. CDR3 length equals 15 residues. PCR used 60 Vbeta primers and 13 Jbeta primers. TCRdb's copy holds only in-frame clones and misses some; the assay was immunoSEQ multiplex PCR. Here the sample spans some 170,000 clones, roughly 80% being singletons. Sequenced input: PBMCs. V and J are TRBV2 and TRBJ1-6, with D perhaps matching TRBD1 (6 bases). This TCR derives from a woman in her 30s in good health and CMV-seropositive. CDR3: CASSVEGGGDSPLHF. CDR3 nucleotides: TGTGCCAGCAGTGTGGAAGGGGGGGGCGATTCACCCCTCCACTTT.